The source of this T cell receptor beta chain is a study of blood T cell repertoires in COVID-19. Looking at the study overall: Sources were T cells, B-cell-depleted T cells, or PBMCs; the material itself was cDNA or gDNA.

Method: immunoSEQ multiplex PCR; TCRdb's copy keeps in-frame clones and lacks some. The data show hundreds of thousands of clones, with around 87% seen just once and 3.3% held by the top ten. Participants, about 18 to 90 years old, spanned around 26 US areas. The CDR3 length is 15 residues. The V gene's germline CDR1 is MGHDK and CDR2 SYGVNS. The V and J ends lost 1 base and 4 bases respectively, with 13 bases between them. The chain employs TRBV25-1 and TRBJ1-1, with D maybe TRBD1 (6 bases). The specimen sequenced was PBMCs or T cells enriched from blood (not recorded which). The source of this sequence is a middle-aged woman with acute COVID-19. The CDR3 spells CASSEWTAKSTEAFF. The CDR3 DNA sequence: TGTGCCAGCAGTGAATGGACAGCTAAAAGCACTGAAGCTTTCTTT.